A single sample gave rise to the 10 T cell receptor beta chains below, sequenced in a study of monozygotic twins with inflammatory bowel disease. TCRdb reprocessed the 5' RACE reads and keeps a single row for each CDR3 protein, giving no DNA. In all, the sample yields 300,000 to 400,000 distinct CDR3 sequences. The specimen was blood. These receptor sequences come from a human donor with ulcerative colitis or Crohn's disease, or a healthy co-twin of an affected twin (not recorded which).

This rearrangement joins TRBV4-3 to TRBJ1-4; TCRdb lists TRBD1, though no DNA is available to test this call. Per germline, CDR1 LGHNA and CDR2 YSLEER. This CDR3 spans 16 amino acids. CDR3 protein: CASSRIPTASNEKLFF.

The genes are TRBV6-1 and TRBJ1-3. Germline V lookup: CDR1 MNHNS, CDR2 SASEGT. CDR3 length: 15 residues. CDR3: CASHLGTVTGNTIYF.

The rearrangement uses TRBV20-1 and TRBJ1-5; the D call from TCRdb, TRBD1, cannot be confirmed without DNA. Germline CDR1 is DFQATT and CDR2 is SNEGSKA (reference sequence). The CDR3 runs to 16 residues. The CDR3 sequence: CSASKIGAWSNQPQHF.

The rearrangement joins TRBV7-3 to TRBJ2-2; the TRBD2 assignment by TCRdb is unverifiable without DNA. CDR1 SGHTA and CDR2 FQGTGA come from the germline V gene. The CDR3 loop spans 15 amino acids. CDR3 in amino acids: CASSLIGTSPGELFF.

V gene TRBV4-3 combines with J gene TRBJ2-3; as DNA is missing, the TRBD1 call by TCRdb cannot be tested. The germline CDR1 and CDR2 sequences are LGHNA and YSLEER. The CDR3 has 17 residues. Here the CDR3 reads CASSQDWGASSTDTQYF.

V is TRBV6-6 and J is TRBJ1-3. Looked up from germline, CDR1 is MNHNY and CDR2 is SVGAGI (reference sequence). This CDR3 contains 13 residues. This CDR3 reads CASTITGGNTIYF.

This chain connects TRBV27 to TRBJ2-5; lacking DNA, the TRBD2 call made by TCRdb goes unchecked. The CDR3 length is 16 residues. Germline-derived CDR1 and CDR2 are MNHEY and SMNVEV (reference sequence). The CDR3 region is CASSLGWGLDQETQYF.

This chain connects TRBV7-2 to TRBJ1-4; TCRdb's assignment of TRBD1 cannot be checked, as there is no DNA. The CDR3 sequence is 14 residues long. Germline CDR1 SGHTA, CDR2 FQGNSA. CDR3 in amino acids: CASSLQGWYEKLFF.

The V and J genes are TRBV5-8 and TRBJ1-1. Germline V gives CDR1 SGHTS, CDR2 YDEGEE. The CDR3 loop spans 14 amino acids. The CDR3 is CASSLRREDTEAFF. Full variable domain (rest looked up from reference TRBV5-8 and TRBJ1-1): EAGVTQSPTHLIKTRGQQATLRCSPISGHTSVYWYQQALGLGLQFLLWYDEGEERNRGNFPPRFSGRQFPNYSSELNVNALELEDSALYLCASSLRREDTEAFFGQGTRLTVV.

This chain joins TRBV20-1 and TRBJ2-7; TCRdb indicates TRBD1, and absent DNA this call remains unverified. The CDR3 extends over 15 amino acids. CDR1 DFQATT and CDR2 SNEGSKA come from the germline V gene (reference sequence). The CDR3 is CSARYLGQVAYEQYF.